Following are 11 T cell receptor beta chains from one sample sequenced in a study of blood T cell repertoires in COVID-19. Produced via immunoSEQ multiplex PCR; TCRdb's table is partial and in-frame only. This table holds 300,000 or so clones, approximately 90% found once. The sample comprised PBMCs or T cells enriched from blood (not recorded which). These TCRs come from a woman in her thirties who had recovered from COVID-19.

V usage is TRBV30 and J usage is TRBJ2-7, with 9 bases that match TRBD2. Unmatched junction bases numbered 8, after V lost 2 bases and J lost 6 bases. In germline, CDR1 is GTSNPN, CDR2 SVGIG (reference sequence). The CDR3 consists of 14 residues. This CDR3 is CAWSSGSSGTEQYF. The CDR3 DNA sequence: TGTGCCTGGAGTTCTGGGTCTAGCGGGACCGAGCAGTACTTC.

V and J are TRBV4-1 and TRBJ2-7, with D tentatively TRBD1 (6 bases). Germline CDR1 reads MGHRA; CDR2 reads YSYEKL. V dropped 4 bases and J dropped 4 bases, with 8 bases sitting between them. There are 12 residues in the CDR3. The CDR3 sequence: CASSRDTYEQYF. DNA of the CDR3: TGCGCCAGCAGCCGGGACACTTACGAGCAGTACTTC.

This rearrangement joins TRBV7-8 to TRBJ1-5, with D tentatively TRBD1 (5 bases). CDR3 length: 16 residues. Trimming stripped 5 bases from V and 3 bases from J, with 17 bases between. Germline CDR1 and CDR2: SGHVS and FQNEAQ. The CDR3 is CASSPDGSGPNQPQHF. In DNA form, the CDR3 reads TGTGCCAGCAGCCCAGACGGTTCAGGGCCCAATCAGCCCCAGCATTTT.

J is TRBJ2-7 and V is TRBV21-1; the table's D gene call, TRBD2, was not cross checked with the DNA. TRBV21-1 is assigned pseudogene status. CDR3 length: 14 residues. The CDR3 nucleotides read TGTGCCAGCAGCAAAGAGGTCGGGAGGGACGAGCAGTACTTC. Translation: CASSKEVGRDEQYF.

This clone was picked up one time. This chain links TRBV6-5 with TRBJ1-1, with D possibly matching TRBD1 (6 bases). The germline gives CDR1 MNHEY, CDR2 SVGAGI. Trimming shortened V by 9 bases and J by 3 bases, and 14 bases separated the two germline ends. The CDR3 length is 13 residues. The CDR3 nucleotides read TGTGCCAGTTGGACAGAAGGGTACACTGAAGCTTTCTTT. Amino acid sequence: CASWTEGYTEAFF.

The gene calls are TRBV28 and TRBJ1-2, with D perhaps TRBD1 (6 bases). This CDR3 is built from 15 residues. The V gene's germline CDR1 is MDHEN and CDR2 SYDVKM. V dropped 10 bases and J dropped 2 bases, with 20 bases sitting between them. The CDR3 sequence is CATAGTRILNYGYTF. As DNA, the CDR3 is TGTGCCACCGCCGGGACACGGATACTGAACTATGGCTACACCTTC.

CDR3 sequence: CASSLSSRGGYTF. CDR3 sequence (DNA): TGTGCCAGCAGTTTATCCTCCCGAGGCGGCTACACCTTC. The chain combines TRBV27 with TRBJ1-2; D remains unclear. The CDR3 consists of 13 residues. V lost 0 bases to trimming and J lost 8 bases, with 10 bases between them. Germline V gives CDR1 MNHEY, CDR2 SMNVEV (reference sequence).

The genes are TRBV2 and TRBJ1-5, with TRBD1 matching 7 bases. The CDR3 runs 13 residues. In germline, CDR1 is SNHLY, CDR2 FYNNEI. The ends lost 7 bases at V and 4 bases at J; junction bases unmatched: 4. The CDR3 is CASKGQSNQPQHF. CDR3 coding DNA: TGTGCCAGCAAGGGACAGTCAAATCAGCCCCAGCATTTT.

V gene TRBV11-2 combines with J gene TRBJ1-4, with 10 bases lining up with TRBD1. This CDR3 contains 16 residues. V shed 2 bases, J shed 5 bases, and the junction held 5 bases outside the gene matches. CDR1 and CDR2 (germline): SGHAT, FQNNGV. The CDR3 DNA reads as TGTGCCAGCAGCTTAAACCCGGGACAGGGGAATGAAAAACTGTTTTTT. Translating it yields CASSLNPGQGNEKLFF.

The chain employs TRBV5-4 and TRBJ2-2, with D perhaps TRBD2 (6 bases). The V gene's germline CDR1 is SGHNT and CDR2 YYREEE (reference sequence). V lost 4 bases to trimming and J lost 2 bases, with 15 bases between them. The CDR3 sequence is 16 residues long. Here the CDR3 reads CASSRRPGENTGELFF. CDR3 DNA sequence: TGTGCCAGCAGCCGTCGACCGGGAGAAAACACCGGGGAGCTGTTTTTT.

V is TRBV5-1 and J is TRBJ1-5, with D hard to call. The CDR3 covers 13 residues. Trimming removed 3 bases from V and 4 bases from J, with 8 bases in between. Germline V gene data show CDR1 as SGHRS and CDR2 as YFSETQ. The CDR3 spells CASSSTLNQPQHF. CDR3 nucleotide sequence: TGCGCCAGCAGCTCCACCCTAAATCAGCCCCAGCATTTT.